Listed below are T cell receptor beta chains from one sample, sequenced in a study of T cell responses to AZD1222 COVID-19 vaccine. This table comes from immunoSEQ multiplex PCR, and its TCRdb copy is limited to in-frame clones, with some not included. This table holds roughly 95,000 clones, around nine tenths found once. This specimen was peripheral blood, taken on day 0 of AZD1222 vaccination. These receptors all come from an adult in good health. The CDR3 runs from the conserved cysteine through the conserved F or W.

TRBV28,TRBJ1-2,CASSSYQEHVGGYTF
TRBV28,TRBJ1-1,CASSHKQGYMNTEAFF
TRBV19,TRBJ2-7,CASSIRLDDSYEQYF
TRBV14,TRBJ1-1,CASSPSGRGLNTEAFF
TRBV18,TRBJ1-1,CASSPSRGQRIEAFF
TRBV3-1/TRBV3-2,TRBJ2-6,CASSQVPGFAGANVLTF
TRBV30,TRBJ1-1,CAWIPWGTNTEAFF
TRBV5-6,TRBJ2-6,CASSLFSGANVLTF
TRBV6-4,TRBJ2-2,CASSEVLAGATGELFF
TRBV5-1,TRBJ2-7,CASSLGDPPYEQYF
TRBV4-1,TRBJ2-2,CASSQRRNTGELFF
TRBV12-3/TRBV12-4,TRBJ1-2,CASSADRVNGYTF
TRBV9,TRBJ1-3,CASSVHGTPGNTIYF
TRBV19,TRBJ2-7,CASSTLGQGMYEQYF
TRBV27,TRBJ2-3,CASSLSGSDTDTQYF
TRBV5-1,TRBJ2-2,CASSLSGTGDHGTGELFF
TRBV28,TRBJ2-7,CASRPTSGRKLVSEQYF
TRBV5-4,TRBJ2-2,CASSYGGTNTGELFF
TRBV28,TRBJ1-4,CASSYHSANEKLFF
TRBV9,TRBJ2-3,CASSVGLAGVLDTQYF
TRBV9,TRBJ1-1,CASSVSMNTEAFF
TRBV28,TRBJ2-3,CASSPSFGGGEGTDTQYF
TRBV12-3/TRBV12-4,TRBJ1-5,CASRKQGSQPQHF
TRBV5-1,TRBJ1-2,CASSLAGTGGGYTF
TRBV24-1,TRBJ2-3,CATSEGLAGNTQYF
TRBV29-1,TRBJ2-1,CTGGRLSYNEQFF
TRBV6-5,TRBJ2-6,CASSPRLSGANVLTF
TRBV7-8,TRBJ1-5,CASSLFLRSTQPQHF
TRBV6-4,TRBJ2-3,CASSPTSGSPDTQYF
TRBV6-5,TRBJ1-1,CASSYSGQGANTEAFF
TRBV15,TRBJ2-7,CATSRIRQGLYEQYF
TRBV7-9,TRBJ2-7,CASSLRGGQGIYEQYF
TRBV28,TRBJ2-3,CASSLWREGRTDTQYF
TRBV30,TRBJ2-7,CASNRASAYEQYF
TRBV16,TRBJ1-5,CASSQSPEFNQPQHF
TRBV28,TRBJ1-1,CASSPGALNTEAFF
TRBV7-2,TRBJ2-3,CASSDRGRAGNTQYF
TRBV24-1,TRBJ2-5,CATSDLTGDQETQYF
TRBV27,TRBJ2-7,CASSPGQGTYEQYF
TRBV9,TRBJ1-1,CASTTDSGGNTEAFF
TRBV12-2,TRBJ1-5,CASRTPGQGAFDVNQPQHF
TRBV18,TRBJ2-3,CASSIGQPDTQYF